These 22 T cell receptor beta chains originate from one sample sequenced in a study of shared clonotypes between healthy human individuals. Repertoires were generated with immunoSEQ multiplex PCR, while TCRdb's copy carries only in-frame clones and drops some. Of about half a million clones detected, approximately 85% appear once; the ten largest clones hold approximately 13%. Sequencing input: PBMCs. All receptors derive from a woman in her thirties or forties in good health. Some clones in this sample may be carry-over from other donors' samples.

This chain links TRBV6-6 with TRBJ1-1; D gene uncertain. V lost 5 bases and J 3 bases, leaving 10 bases between the germline ends. Germline V gene lookup returns CDR1 MNHNY and CDR2 SVGAGI (reference sequence). This CDR3 has 13 amino acids. The CDR3 DNA reads as TGTGCCAGCAGTCCCTCCGGGGACACTGAAGCTTTCTTT. Its translation: CASSPSGDTEAFF.

On this clone: It differs at one base from a far larger clone, so likely a read error. The chain uses TRBV7-8 and TRBJ1-1; D is perhaps TRBD1 (5 bases). Germline V lookup: CDR1 SGHVS, CDR2 FQNEAQ. The CDR3 is 15 residues long. V was trimmed by 5 bases and J by 1 base, leaving 14 bases between them. The CDR3 loop reads CASSPRGGRNTEAFF. DNA for the CDR3: TGTGCCAGCAGCCCCCGGGGGGGTAGGAACACTGAAGCTTTCTTT. Drawing the rest from reference TRBV7-8 and TRBJ1-1, the complete variable domain is GAGVSQSPRYKVAKRGQDVALRCDPISGHVSLFWYQQALGQGPEFLTYFQNEAQLDKSGLPSDRFFAERPEGSVSTLKIQRTQQEDSAVYLCASSPRGGRNTEAFFGQGTRLTVV.

The genes are TRBV6-6 and TRBJ1-2; D is ambiguous. Between the trimmed V and J ends, which lost 0 bases and 1 base, there was a span of 6 bases. There are 14 residues in the CDR3. CDR1 MNHNY and CDR2 SVGAGI come from the germline V gene (reference sequence). CDR3 loop: CASSYSADNYGYTF. Here the CDR3 DNA reads TGTGCCAGCAGTTACTCGGCCGATAACTATGGCTACACCTTC.

CDR3 sequence reads: CASSRGYEQYF. Written as DNA, the CDR3 is TGTGCCAGCAGTCGGGGTTACGAGCAGTACTTC. The J gene is TRBJ2-7, the V gene TRBV6-6; a possible D gene is TRBD2 (5 bases). Trimming pared 5 bases from V and 4 bases from J, leaving 6 bases between. CDR3 length: 11 residues. CDR1 and CDR2 (germline): MNHNY, SVGAGI (reference sequence).

V usage is TRBV28 and J usage is TRBJ2-1, with 13 positions matching TRBD2. The CDR3 loop spans 18 amino acids. Germline-derived CDR1 and CDR2 are MDHEN and SYDVKM. J gave up 9 bases and V 5 bases, and 16 bases lay outside the gene matches. The CDR3 spells CASSTPAKLAGGRGEQFF. The CDR3 region has the DNA TGTGCCAGCAGTACTCCCGCCAAACTAGCGGGAGGGAGGGGTGAGCAGTTCTTC.

The V call is TRBV9, the J call TRBJ2-1, with 15 bases lining up with TRBD2. The CDR3 is made up of 19 amino acids. The germline V gene encodes CDR1 SGDLS and CDR2 YYNGEE. With V trimmed by 4 bases and J by 9 bases, 17 bases remained unmatched. CDR3 loop: CASSLGTSGRRLAVIEQFF. The DNA for the CDR3 is TGTGCCAGCAGCCTTGGGACTAGCGGGAGGCGGTTGGCGGTTATTGAGCAGTTCTTC. Looking up the rest from reference TRBV9 and TRBJ2-1 gives the full variable domain: DSGVTQTPKHLITATGQRVTLRCSPRSGDLSVYWYQQSLDQGLQFLIQYYNGEERAKGNILERFSAQQFPDLHSELNLSSLELGDSALYFCASSLGTSGRRLAVIEQFFGPGTRLTVL.

As concerns this clone: A far larger clone is off by one base, so a read error is likely. This chain connects TRBV6-4 to TRBJ1-2; D is perhaps TRBD1 (5 bases). This CDR3 region has 16 residues. Deletions cut 4 bases from V and 4 bases from J, with 19 bases between. CDR1 MRHNA and CDR2 SNTAGT come from the germline V gene. CDR3 nucleotides: TGTGCCAGCAGTGCCGAAGACGACAGACCAGGCTATGGCTACACCTTC. Translated, it gives CASSAEDDRPGYGYTF.

The chain is built from TRBV7-9 and TRBJ2-5, with a weak D call TRBD1 (6 bases). CDR1 is SEHNR, CDR2 FQNEAQ, per germline (reference sequence). The germline V and J ends were trimmed by 5 bases and 3 bases, with 19 bases remaining between them. The CDR3 has 16 residues. CDR3 sequence (DNA): TGTGCCAGCAGCACCACAGGGAGCCGCATCAAAGAGACCCAGTACTTC. Its protein product is CASSTTGSRIKETQYF.

This clone was seen a few times. This chain connects TRBV6-1 to TRBJ2-1; 8 nucleotides line up with TRBD2. The length of the CDR3 is 14 residues. CDR1 and CDR2 (germline): MNHNS, SASEGT. The V and J ends lost 7 bases and 4 bases, in that order; junction bases with no gene match: 6. The CDR3 nucleotides are TGTGCCAGCAAACCCCGGGGGGGGTACAATGAGCAGTTCTTC. Its translation: CASKPRGGYNEQFF.

V usage is TRBV9 and J usage is TRBJ1-5; D gene unclear. The V gene's germline CDR1 is SGDLS and CDR2 YYNGEE. Trimming left V 0 bases short and J 6 bases short, with 13 bases between. CDR3 length: 15 residues. The CDR3 DNA reads as TGTGCCAGCAGCGTAGAGGCAGGTGAGGGTCAGCCCCAGCATTTT. As protein: CASSVEAGEGQPQHF.

The genes are TRBV30 and TRBJ2-1; 13 bases are shared with TRBD2. The CDR3 runs to 15 residues. Germline loops: CDR1 GTSNPN, CDR2 SVGIG (reference sequence). With 3 bases clipped from V and 10 bases from J, the junction kept 9 bases outside the gene matches. The CDR3 here is CAWRGLAGTPGEQFF. For the CDR3, the DNA is TGTGCCTGGAGGGGACTAGCGGGAACCCCGGGCGAGCAGTTCTTC.

This clone has just one count. J is TRBJ2-1 and V is TRBV9; no clear D. CDR1 SGDLS and CDR2 YYNGEE come from the germline V gene. The length of the CDR3 is 16 residues. V was trimmed by 4 bases and J by 0 bases, leaving 14 bases between them. The CDR3 loop is CASSTQPSSSYNEQFF. CDR3 sequence (DNA): TGTGCCAGCAGCACCCAGCCGAGCTCCTCCTACAATGAGCAGTTCTTC.

V usage is TRBV10-3 and J usage is TRBJ2-3, with D possibly TRBD2 on 5 matching bases. The germline V and J ends were trimmed by 3 bases and 5 bases, with 12 bases remaining between them. Germline loops: CDR1 ENHRY, CDR2 SYGVKD. CDR3 length equals 14 residues. The CDR3 region is CAISEGLERDTQYF. The CDR3 DNA reads as TGTGCCATCAGTGAAGGACTTGAGAGAGATACGCAGTATTTT.

The chain's CDR3 is CASSDLPGQYNEQFF. CDR3 in DNA: TGTGCCAGCAGCGATTTGCCGGGACAGTACAATGAGCAGTTCTTC. This chain joins TRBV9 and TRBJ2-1; TRBD1 matches 7 bases. The CDR3 runs 15 residues. The V gene's germline CDR1 is SGDLS and CDR2 YYNGEE. V lost 3 bases and J lost 4; bases outside the gene matches: 7.

The chain recombines TRBV23-1 with TRBJ1-5; D is undetermined. TRBV23-1 is given ORF status, its function remaining uncertain. Between the trimmed V and J ends, which lost 1 base and 3 bases, there was a span of 4 bases. The CDR3 totals 13 residues. The CDR3 DNA follows: TGCGCCAGCAGTCAATGGGACAATCAGCCCCAGCATTTT. Residues: CASSQWDNQPQHF.

At least ten counts were recorded for this clone. The rearrangement links TRBV27 to TRBJ2-7, with TRBD2 matching over 8 bases. This CDR3 has 15 amino acids. The trim removed 6 bases at V and 2 bases at J, leaving 9 bases unmatched. Germline V gives CDR1 MNHEY, CDR2 SMNVEV (reference sequence). The CDR3, as DNA: TGTGCCAGCAGCCGACGACCGGGACTAGCCTACGAGCAGTACTTC. Protein product: CASSRRPGLAYEQYF.

V usage is TRBV28 and J usage is TRBJ2-1; 7 bases line up with TRBD1. Germline CDR1 MDHEN, CDR2 SYDVKM. The CDR3 sequence is 11 residues long. Written as DNA, the CDR3 is TGTGGGGGACAGAGAAACAATGAGCAGTTCTTC. It translates to CGGQRNNEQFF.

V is TRBV15 and J is TRBJ2-3; 11 bases are shared with TRBD2. V shed 4 bases and J 4 bases; nucleotides not matched to a gene: 7. Germline CDR1 LNHNV, CDR2 YYDKDF (reference sequence). The CDR3 runs to 16 residues. DNA of the CDR3: TGTGCCACCAGCACGGAACTAGCGGGAGTCCCAGATACGCAGTATTTT. Translation gives CATSTELAGVPDTQYF. The entire variable domain, with the rest obtained from reference TRBV15 and TRBJ2-3, is as follows: DAMVIQNPRYQVTQFGKPVTLSCSQTLNHNVMYWYQQKSSQAPKLLFHYYDKDFNNEADTPDNFQSRRPNTSFCFLDIRSPGLGDTAMYLCATSTELAGVPDTQYFGPGTRLTVL.

The rearrangement links TRBV5-1 to TRBJ2-7, with TRBD1 as a possible D gene (6 bases). Trimming pared 1 base from V and 0 bases from J, leaving 8 bases between. The CDR3 covers 14 residues. Germline V lookup: CDR1 SGHRS, CDR2 YFSETQ. The CDR3 bases are TGCGCCAGCAGCTTGACAGGGCACTCCTACGAGCAGTACTTC. Residues: CASSLTGHSYEQYF.

The rearrangement joins TRBV28 to TRBJ1-1, with 8 positions matching TRBD1. The V gene's germline CDR1 is MDHEN and CDR2 SYDVKM. The V segment lost 4 bases and the J segment 2 bases; nucleotides outside the gene matches: 6. This CDR3 region has 15 residues. In DNA, the CDR3 is TGTGCCAGCAGTTCCCGGGACAGGCAAAACACTGAAGCTTTCTTT. Its translation is CASSSRDRQNTEAFF.

Remarks on this clone: Additional DNA sequences in this sample encode the identical CDR3. This chain joins TRBV29-1 and TRBJ2-3; the D is unclear. Trimming removed 4 bases from V and 6 bases from J, with 5 bases in between. CDR3 length: 10 amino acids. Per germline, CDR1 SQVTM and CDR2 ANQGSEA. CDR3 residues: CSVGPDTQYF. CDR3 sequence (DNA): TGCAGCGTTGGGCCGGATACGCAGTATTTT.

The rearrangement uses TRBV28 and TRBJ1-5, with D tentatively TRBD1 (6 bases). This CDR3 comprises 16 residues. Trimming stripped 6 bases from V and 0 bases from J, with 15 bases between. Germline CDR1 and CDR2: MDHEN and SYDVKM. This CDR3 reads CASSRGGGYSNQPQHF. The CDR3 DNA sequence: TGTGCCAGCAGCCGCGGGGGGGGCTATAGCAATCAGCCCCAGCATTTT.